The 9 T cell receptor beta chains presented below share a single source sample, sequenced in a study of shared T cell receptors in the human thymus. Here immunoSEQ multiplex PCR was the method, and the copy in TCRdb shows in-frame clones only, minus some. The data hold hundreds of thousands of clones, with more than 70% observed a single time. Separately, the same data were catalogued under a study of human thymus T cells.

Sequenced material: thymocytes. All receptors derive from a boy under two years old with a congenital heart defect.

V gene TRBV11-2 combines with J gene TRBJ1-3, with D perhaps matching TRBD1 (5 bases). CDR1 and CDR2 (germline): SGHAT, FQNNGV. This CDR3 has 19 amino acids. The V and J ends lost 4 bases and 0 bases respectively, with 22 bases between them. The DNA of the CDR3 is TGTGCCAGCAGCTCCCCTTGGTCTGGAGGGGCTTCCTCTGGAAACACCATATATTTT. Translated, it gives CASSSPWSGGASSGNTIYF. Combining the CDR3 with reference TRBV11-2 and TRBJ1-3 gives the whole variable domain EAGVAQSPRYKIIEKRQSVAFWCNPISGHATLYWYQQILGQGPKLLIQFQNNGVVDDSQLPKDRFSAERLKGVDSTLKIQPAKLEDSAVYLCASSSPWSGGASSGNTIYFGEGSWLTVV.

This chain connects TRBV28 to TRBJ2-1; TRBD1 matches 12 bases. J lost 8 bases, V lost 6 bases, and 8 bases had no gene match. The CDR3 contains 15 residues. The germline V gene encodes CDR1 MDHEN and CDR2 SYDVKM. The CDR3: CASRPGQGAPDEQFF. CDR3 coding DNA: TGTGCCAGCAGACCGGGACAGGGGGCCCCTGATGAGCAGTTCTTC.

The chain recombines TRBV6-4 with TRBJ1-1, with D possibly matching TRBD1 (5 bases). This CDR3 comprises 13 residues. V gave up 3 bases and J gave up 1 base, with 6 bases separating them. CDR1 is MRHNA, CDR2 SNTAGT, per germline. In DNA form, the CDR3 reads TGTGCCAGCAGTGAGGACACGAACACTGAAGCTTTCTTT. It yields the protein CASSEDTNTEAFF.

The sample holds one count of this clone. The gene calls are TRBV27 and TRBJ2-3; maybe TRBD2 (6 bases). The CDR3 loop spans 15 amino acids. CDR1 MNHEY and CDR2 SMNVEV come from the germline V gene (reference sequence). V was clipped by 3 bases and J by 2 bases, with 12 bases between them. CDR3 bases: TGTGCCAGCAGTTTTGGTCCGGACTACACAGATACGCAGTATTTT. This gives the protein CASSFGPDYTDTQYF.

CDR3 protein: CASSRLAGGKETQYF. The CDR3 DNA sequence: TGTGCCAGCAGCCGACTAGCGGGAGGGAAGGAGACCCAGTACTTC. The rearrangement uses TRBV14 and TRBJ2-5; 14 bases are shared with TRBD2. V lost 4 bases to trimming and J lost 5 bases; unmatched junction nucleotides: 3. Germline V CDR1 and CDR2: SGHDN, FVKESK. This CDR3 spans 15 amino acids.

The rearrangement links TRBV9 to TRBJ2-2; 10 positions agree with TRBD2. The CDR3 is 17 residues long. V gave up 3 bases and J gave up 0 bases; unmatched junction bases: 5. CDR1 and CDR2 (germline): SGDLS, YYNGEE. CDR3 sequence reads: CASSAKTSGANTGELFF. CDR3 coding DNA: TGTGCCAGCAGCGCCAAAACTAGCGGGGCGAACACCGGGGAGCTGTTTTTT.

The chain has TRBV5-3 and TRBJ1-6; D remains ambiguous. TRBV5-3 is an open reading frame whose function is uncertain. Deletions cut 7 bases from V and 8 bases from J, with 4 bases between. The CDR3 runs to 10 residues. Here the CDR3 reads CARPDSPLHF. CDR3 in DNA: TGTGCCAGACCCGATTCACCCCTCCACTTT.

This chain connects TRBV7-8 to TRBJ2-1; 11 bases agree with TRBD2. Germline values: CDR1 SGHVS, CDR2 FQNEAQ. There are 18 residues in the CDR3. V lost 3 bases and J lost 0; bases outside the gene matches: 7. The CDR3 spells CASSFPTSGNSSYNEQFF. CDR3 nucleotide sequence: TGTGCCAGCAGCTTCCCGACTAGCGGGAATAGCTCCTACAATGAGCAGTTCTTC.

The chain has TRBV5-1 and TRBJ2-1, with a possible D match to TRBD2 (5 bases). Trimming shortened V by 2 bases and J by 7 bases, and 13 bases separated the two germline ends. Germline CDR1 reads SGHRS; CDR2 reads YFSETQ. The CDR3 length is 14 residues. The CDR3, as DNA: TGCGCCAGCAGCTTCATTGGCGGGTGGAATGAGCAGTTCTTC. Its translation: CASSFIGGWNEQFF.